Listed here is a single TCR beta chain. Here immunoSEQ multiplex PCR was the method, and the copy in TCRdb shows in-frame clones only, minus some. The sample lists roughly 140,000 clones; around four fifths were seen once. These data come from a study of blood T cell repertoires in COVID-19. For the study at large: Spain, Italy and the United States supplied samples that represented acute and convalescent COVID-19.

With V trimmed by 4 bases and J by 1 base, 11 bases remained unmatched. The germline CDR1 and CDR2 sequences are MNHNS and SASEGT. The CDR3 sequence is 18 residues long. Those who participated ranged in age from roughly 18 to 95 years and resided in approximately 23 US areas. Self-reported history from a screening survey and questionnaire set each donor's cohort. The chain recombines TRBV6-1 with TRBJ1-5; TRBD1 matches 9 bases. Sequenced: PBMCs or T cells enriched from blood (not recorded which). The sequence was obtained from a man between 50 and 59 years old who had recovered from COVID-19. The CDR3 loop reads CASSGTGGVYRSNQPQHF. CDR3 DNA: TGTGCCAGCAGTGGAACAGGGGGCGTTTATCGGAGCAATCAGCCCCAGCATTTT.